This T cell receptor (beta chain) is drawn from a study of T cell responses to AZD1222 COVID-19 vaccine. Deletions cut 0 bases from V and 3 bases from J, with 11 bases between. Germline V gives CDR1 GTSNPN, CDR2 SVGIG (reference sequence). CDR3 length equals 14 residues. Overall study findings and caveats: Baseline testing showed seropositivity in only 6 or 7 AZD1222 recipients.

Profiling relied on immunoSEQ multiplex PCR, and the TCRdb table lists in-frame clones only, not all of them. This table has 75,000 to 90,000 clones, roughly 90% appearing once. This clone was counted a single time. The antigen is undetermined. The V gene is TRBV30, the J gene TRBJ1-2; no firm D call. This clonotype originated in an adult who received the AZD1222 COVID-19 vaccine. Source: peripheral blood, taken 28 days after the second AZD1222 dose. The CDR3: CAWSVRRAYYGYTF. In nucleotides, the CDR3 is TGTGCCTGGAGTGTAAGAAGGGCCTACTATGGCTACACCTTC.